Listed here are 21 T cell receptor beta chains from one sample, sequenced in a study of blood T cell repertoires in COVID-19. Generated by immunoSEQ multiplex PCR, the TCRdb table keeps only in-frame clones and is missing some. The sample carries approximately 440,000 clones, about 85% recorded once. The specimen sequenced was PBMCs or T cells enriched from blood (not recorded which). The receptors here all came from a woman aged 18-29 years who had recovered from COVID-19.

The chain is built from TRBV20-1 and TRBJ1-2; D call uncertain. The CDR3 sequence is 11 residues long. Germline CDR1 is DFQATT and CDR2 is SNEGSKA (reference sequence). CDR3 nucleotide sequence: TGCAGCGCGAGGAGCCGATATGGCTACACCTTC. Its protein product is CSARSRYGYTF.

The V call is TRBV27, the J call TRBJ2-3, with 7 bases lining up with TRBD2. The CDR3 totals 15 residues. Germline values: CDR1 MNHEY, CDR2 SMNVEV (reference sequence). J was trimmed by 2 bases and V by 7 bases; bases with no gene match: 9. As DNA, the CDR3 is TGTGCCAGCATGATACGGGGGGACTTCACAGATACGCAGTATTTT. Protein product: CASMIRGDFTDTQYF.

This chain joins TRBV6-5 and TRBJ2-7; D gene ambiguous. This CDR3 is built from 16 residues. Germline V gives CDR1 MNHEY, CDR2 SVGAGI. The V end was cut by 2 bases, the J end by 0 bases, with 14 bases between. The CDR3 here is CASSYGPPASSYEQYF. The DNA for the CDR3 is TGTGCCAGCAGTTACGGGCCTCCAGCCAGCTCCTACGAGCAGTACTTC.

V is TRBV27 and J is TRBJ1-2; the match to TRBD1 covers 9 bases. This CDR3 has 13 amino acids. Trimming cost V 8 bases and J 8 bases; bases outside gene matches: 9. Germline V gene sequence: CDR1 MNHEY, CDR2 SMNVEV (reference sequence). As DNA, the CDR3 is TGTGCCAGCGCACAGGGGGCGGGGGCAGGCTACACCTTC. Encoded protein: CASAQGAGAGYTF.

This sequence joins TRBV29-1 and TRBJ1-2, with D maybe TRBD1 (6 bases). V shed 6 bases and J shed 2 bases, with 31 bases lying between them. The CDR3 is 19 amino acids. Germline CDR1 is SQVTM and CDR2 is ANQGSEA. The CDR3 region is CSVLGFRRQAASTNYGYTF. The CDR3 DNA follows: TGCAGCGTCCTAGGATTTCGAAGACAGGCGGCATCAACAAACTATGGCTACACCTTC.

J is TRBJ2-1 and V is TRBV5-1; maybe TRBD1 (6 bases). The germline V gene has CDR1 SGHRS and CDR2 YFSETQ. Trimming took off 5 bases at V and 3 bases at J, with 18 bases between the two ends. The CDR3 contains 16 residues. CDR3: CASRLSGTPDYNEQFF. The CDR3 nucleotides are TGCGCCAGCAGACTCTCCGGGACACCAGACTACAATGAGCAGTTCTTC.

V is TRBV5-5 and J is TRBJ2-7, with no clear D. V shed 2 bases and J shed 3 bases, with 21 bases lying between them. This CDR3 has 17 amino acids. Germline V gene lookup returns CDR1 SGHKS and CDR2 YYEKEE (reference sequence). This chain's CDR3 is CASSLVPQIQYLYEQYF. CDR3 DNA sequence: TGTGCCAGCAGCTTAGTCCCCCAGATTCAATATCTCTACGAGCAGTACTTC.

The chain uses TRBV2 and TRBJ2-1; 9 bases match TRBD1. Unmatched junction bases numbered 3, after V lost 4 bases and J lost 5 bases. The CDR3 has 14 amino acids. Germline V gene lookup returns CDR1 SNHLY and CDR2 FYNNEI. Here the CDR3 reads CASSGQGGHNEQFF. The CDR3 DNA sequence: TGTGCCAGCAGTGGACAGGGGGGGCACAATGAGCAGTTCTTC.

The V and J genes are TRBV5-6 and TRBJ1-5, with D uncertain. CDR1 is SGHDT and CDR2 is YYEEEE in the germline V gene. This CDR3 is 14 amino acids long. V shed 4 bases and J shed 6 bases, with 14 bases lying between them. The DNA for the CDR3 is TGTGCCAGCAGCCAGATGCAAGGAGGTCAGCCCCAGCATTTT. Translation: CASSQMQGGQPQHF. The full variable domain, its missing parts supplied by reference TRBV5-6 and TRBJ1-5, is DAGVTQSPTHLIKTRGQQVTLRCSPKSGHDTVSWYQQALGQGPQFIFQYYEEEERQRGNFPDRFSGHQFPNYSSELNVNALLLGDSALYLCASSQMQGGQPQHFGDGTRLSIL.

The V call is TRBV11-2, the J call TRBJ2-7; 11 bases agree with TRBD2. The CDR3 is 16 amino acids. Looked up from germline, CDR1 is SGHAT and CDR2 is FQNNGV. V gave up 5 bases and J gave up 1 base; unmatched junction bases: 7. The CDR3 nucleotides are TGTGCCAGCAGCGCCTCCGGGACTAGCGGATCCTACGAGCAGTACTTC. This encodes CASSASGTSGSYEQYF.

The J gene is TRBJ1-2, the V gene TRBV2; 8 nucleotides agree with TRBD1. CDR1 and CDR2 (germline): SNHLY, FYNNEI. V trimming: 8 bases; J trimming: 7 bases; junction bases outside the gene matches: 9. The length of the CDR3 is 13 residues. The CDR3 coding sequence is TGTGCCAGCTCCGGGACAGGACGGTCTGGCTACACCTTC. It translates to CASSGTGRSGYTF.

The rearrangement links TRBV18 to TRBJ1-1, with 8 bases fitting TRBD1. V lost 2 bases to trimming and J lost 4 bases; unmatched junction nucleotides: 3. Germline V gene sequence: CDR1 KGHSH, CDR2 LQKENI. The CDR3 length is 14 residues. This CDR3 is CASSPATGGTEAFF. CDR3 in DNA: TGTGCCAGCTCACCAGCCACAGGGGGCACTGAAGCTTTCTTT.

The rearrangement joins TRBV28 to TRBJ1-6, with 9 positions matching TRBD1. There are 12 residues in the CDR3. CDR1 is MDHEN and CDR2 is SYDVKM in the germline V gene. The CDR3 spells CASGQGSSPLHF. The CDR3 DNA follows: TGTGCTTCGGGACAGGGAAGCTCACCCCTCCACTTT.

This CDR3 is CASSLEGQAPGYTF. CDR3 DNA: TGCGCCAGCAGCTTGGAGGGGCAGGCCCCTGGCTACACCTTC. J is TRBJ1-2 and V is TRBV5-1; a weak D match, TRBD1 (5 bases). This CDR3 contains 14 residues. The germline CDR1 and CDR2 sequences are SGHRS and YFSETQ. The V and J ends lost 0 bases and 7 bases respectively, with 13 bases between them.

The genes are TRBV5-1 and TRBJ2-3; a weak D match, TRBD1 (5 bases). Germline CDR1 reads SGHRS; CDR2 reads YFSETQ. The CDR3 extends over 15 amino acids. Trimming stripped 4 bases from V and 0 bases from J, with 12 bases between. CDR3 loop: CASSADTLSTDTQYF. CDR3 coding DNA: TGCGCCAGCAGCGCGGACACGCTTAGCACAGATACGCAGTATTTT.

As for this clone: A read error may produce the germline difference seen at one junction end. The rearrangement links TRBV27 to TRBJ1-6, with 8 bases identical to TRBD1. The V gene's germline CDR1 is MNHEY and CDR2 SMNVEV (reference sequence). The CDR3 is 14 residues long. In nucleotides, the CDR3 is TGTGCCAGCAGTCCAGGACAGGGTGATTCGCCCCTCCACTTT. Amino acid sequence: CASSPGQGDSPLHF.

Here the CDR3 reads CASSGDTGGTQYF. CDR3 DNA sequence: TGCGCCAGCAGTGGGGACACAGGAGGTACGCAGTATTTT. J is TRBJ2-3 and V is TRBV10-1, with D perhaps TRBD1 (6 bases). CDR3 size: 13 residues. V was cut by 4 bases and J by 8 bases, with 13 bases left in between. The germline V gene encodes CDR1 WNHNN and CDR2 SYGVQD (reference sequence).

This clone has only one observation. The CDR3 is CATSRDRAQGQPQHF. In DNA form, the CDR3 reads TGTGCCACCAGCAGAGATCGCGCGCAGGGTCAGCCCCAGCATTTT. The chain has TRBV15 and TRBJ1-5, with TRBD1 as a possible D gene (5 bases). Germline lookup yields CDR1 LNHNV and CDR2 YYDKDF (reference sequence). This CDR3 spans 15 amino acids. V lost 0 bases and J lost 6, with 12 bases in between.

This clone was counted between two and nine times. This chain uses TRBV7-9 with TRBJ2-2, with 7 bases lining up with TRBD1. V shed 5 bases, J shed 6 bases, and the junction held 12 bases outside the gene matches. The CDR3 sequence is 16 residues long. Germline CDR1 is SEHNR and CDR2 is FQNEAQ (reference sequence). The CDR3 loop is CASSPLGSQGAGELFF. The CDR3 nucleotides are TGTGCCAGCAGCCCCCTAGGGAGCCAGGGGGCCGGGGAGCTGTTTTTT.

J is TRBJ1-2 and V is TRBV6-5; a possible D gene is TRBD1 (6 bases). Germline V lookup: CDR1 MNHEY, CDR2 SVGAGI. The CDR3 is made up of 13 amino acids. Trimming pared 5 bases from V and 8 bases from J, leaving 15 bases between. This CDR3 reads CASSIYREEGYTF. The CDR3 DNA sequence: TGTGCCAGCAGTATATACAGGGAAGAAGGCTACACCTTC.

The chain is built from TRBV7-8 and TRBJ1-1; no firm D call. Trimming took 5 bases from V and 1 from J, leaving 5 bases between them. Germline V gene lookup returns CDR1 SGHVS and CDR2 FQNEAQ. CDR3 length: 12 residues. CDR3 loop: CASSHGNTEAFF. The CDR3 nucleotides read TGTGCCAGCAGCCACGGGAACACTGAAGCTTTCTTT.